Shown below are 3 T cell receptor beta chains from a single sample sequenced in a study of T cell clonality in common variable immunodeficiency (dated by TCRdb to the mid-2010s). Library method: the immunoSEQ multiplex PCR assay. Not all clones reach the TCRdb copy of this immuneACCESS table, which keeps in-frame sequences only. Checked studies attribute under half of the gap to unresolved V genes and leave the rest unexplained. The sample has roughly 50,000 clones on record, with no singletons. The biggest ten clones account for more than 3% of the sample. The sample comprised peripheral blood mononuclear cells. These receptors came from a person aged 18-70 years in good health.

This clone was seen repeatedly, ten times or more. Coverage ceases 3 residues before the CDR3 finishes, and the germline J gene fills in the end. The gene calls are TRBV4-1 and TRBJ2-3; 11 bases are shared with TRBD2. Germline CDR1 is MGHRA and CDR2 is YSYEKL. The ends lost 0 bases at V and 4 bases at J; junction bases unmatched: 6. The CDR3 length is 17 residues. The CDR3: CASSQDSASGRPDTQYF. The sequenced CDR3 bases are TGCGCCAGCAGCCAAGATTCGGCTAGCGGGAGGCCAGATACG.

This clone was seen repeatedly, ten times or more. The CDR3 goes on 3 residues after the read ends, and that part is filled in from the germline J gene. The chain carries TRBV6-1 and TRBJ2-7; no clear D. The germline V and J ends were trimmed by 4 bases and 3 bases, with 10 bases remaining between them. Germline CDR1 MNHNS, CDR2 SASEGT. The CDR3 extends over 13 amino acids. The CDR3 spells CASSAERGYEQYF. The DNA read from the CDR3 is TGTGCCAGCAGTGCCGAAAGAGGCTACGAG.

This clone came up many times. The read comes to an end 3 residues before the CDR3 does, leaving the germline J gene to fill in the end. The V call is TRBV7-8, the J call TRBJ2-2; possible D gene TRBD1, 6 bases. Germline V gene sequence: CDR1 SGHVS, CDR2 FQNEAQ. CDR3 length equals 17 residues. Trimming removed 4 bases from V and 4 bases from J, with 19 bases in between. The sequenced part of the CDR3 DNA is TGTGCCAGCAGCTCCTGGGGGAGACAGGCGGGCACCGGGGAG. Amino acid sequence: CASSSWGRQAGTGE. The full-length CDR3 reads as CASSSWGRQAGTGELFF.